Following are 29 T cell receptor beta chains from one sample sequenced in a study of control samples from healthy donors and cancer patients. Method: immunoSEQ multiplex PCR; TCRdb's copy keeps in-frame clones and lacks some. The sample includes 100,000 to 150,000 clones, over 80% seen only once; the top ten take about 2.2%. The sequenced sample was blood. The source is a woman aged 50 to 60 in good health.

A remark on this clone: A read error may produce the germline difference seen at one junction end. The chain joins TRBV7-9 to TRBJ1-6; D is ambiguous. CDR3 length: 13 residues. Germline CDR1 and CDR2: SEHNR and FQNEAQ (reference sequence). The CDR3: CVSSLWSNSPLHF. The DNA for the CDR3 is TGTGTCAGCAGCCTTTGGAGTAATTCACCCCTCCACTTT.

The chain joins TRBV3-1 (or the pseudogene TRBV3-2) to TRBJ2-7; possible D gene TRBD2, 6 bases. Germline-derived CDR1 and CDR2 are LGHDT and YNNKEL (reference sequence). The CDR3 length is 15 residues. Trimming removed 3 bases from V and 6 bases from J, with 18 bases in between. CDR3 nucleotide sequence: TGTGCCAGCAGCCAGCCGGGACGACGCGGGGCCGAGCAGTACTTC. Translation gives CASSQPGRRGAEQYF.

This clone was counted only a few times. The V call is TRBV5-5, the J call TRBJ2-3, with D hard to call. The CDR3 sequence is 14 residues long. V gave up 4 bases and J gave up 0 bases, with 9 bases separating them. Germline V CDR1 and CDR2: SGHKS, YYEKEE (reference sequence). CDR3 bases: TGTGCCAGCAGCCTCTCCGGGAGCACAGATACGCAGTATTTT. Its protein is CASSLSGSTDTQYF.

CDR3 sequence: CASSVRGGFRETQYF. The CDR3 DNA reads as TGTGCCAGCTCGGTCAGAGGAGGGTTTCGGGAGACCCAGTACTTC. This chain links TRBV18 with TRBJ2-5, with D tentatively TRBD2 (6 bases). CDR1 KGHSH and CDR2 LQKENI come from the germline V gene. The germline V and J ends were trimmed by 6 bases and 5 bases, with 19 bases remaining between them. The CDR3 covers 15 residues.

The J gene is TRBJ2-2, the V gene TRBV19; D is unresolved. The CDR3 extends over 13 amino acids. V gave up 8 bases and J gave up 6 bases, with 13 bases separating them. Germline V gene sequence: CDR1 LNHDA, CDR2 SQIVND (reference sequence). CDR3 sequence (DNA): TGTGCCAGTTGCCAGGCCCGAGCCGGGGAGCTGTTTTTT. It encodes CASCQARAGELFF.

V is TRBV6-5 and J is TRBJ1-2; 7 bases fit TRBD1. The CDR3 has 16 amino acids. Losses at the gene ends were 3 bases for V and 0 bases for J; bases not matched to a gene: 7. From germline, CDR1 is MNHEY and CDR2 SVGAGI. CDR3: CASSYPRDRSNYGYTF. CDR3 sequence (DNA): TGTGCCAGCAGTTATCCTCGGGACAGATCTAACTATGGCTACACCTTC.

This chain connects TRBV28 to TRBJ2-5, with D perhaps matching TRBD1 or TRBD2 (5 bases each). Trimming stripped 6 bases from V and 3 bases from J, with 17 bases between. The CDR3 is 15 residues long. Germline CDR1 and CDR2: MDHEN and SYDVKM. The CDR3 sequence: CASSPGALGEETQYF. The CDR3 coding sequence is TGTGCCAGCAGCCCTGGGGCTTTGGGGGAAGAGACCCAGTACTTC.

In nucleotides, the CDR3 is TGTGCCAGCTCCCCGGGACAGACAGATGGCTACACCTTC. Amino acids: CASSPGQTDGYTF. This chain joins TRBV18 and TRBJ1-2; TRBD1 matches 7 bases. Germline CDR1 and CDR2: KGHSH and LQKENI. The V gene end was trimmed by 6 bases and the J gene end by 6 bases; junction bases not matched to a gene: 7. This CDR3 contains 13 residues.

The CDR3 loop is CASSPDGGEQYF. CDR3 nucleotide sequence: TGTGCCAGCAGTCCGGACGGTGGGGAGCAGTACTTC. V is TRBV6-2 or TRBV6-3 and J is TRBJ2-7; D gene uncertain. The V end lost 5 bases, the J end lost 7 bases, and 12 bases lay between the germline ends. Germline lookup yields CDR1 MNHEY and CDR2 SVGEGT. CDR3 length: 12 amino acids.

The V and J genes are TRBV6-5 and TRBJ2-7; TRBD1 might be the D (5 bases). CDR1 and CDR2 (germline): MNHEY, SVGAGI. The CDR3 is 14 amino acids. V was shortened by 4 bases and J by 1 base, with 11 bases between the two germline ends. The CDR3 spells CASSSYRSSYEQYF. In nucleotides, the CDR3 is TGTGCCAGCAGTTCCTACAGGAGTTCCTACGAGCAGTACTTC.

DNA of the CDR3: TGTGCCAGCCGTAAGGGATGGGGACCGAACACCGGGGAGCTGTTTTTT. Encoded protein: CASRKGWGPNTGELFF. The chain carries TRBV27 and TRBJ2-2, with D perhaps matching TRBD1 or TRBD2 (5 bases each). The V gene's germline CDR1 is MNHEY and CDR2 SMNVEV (reference sequence). The germline V and J ends were trimmed by 8 bases and 0 bases, with 16 bases remaining between them. There are 16 residues in the CDR3.

The chain recombines TRBV9 with TRBJ2-3; TRBD2 agrees at 11 bases. This CDR3 spans 17 amino acids. J was trimmed by 4 bases and V by 0 bases; bases with no gene match: 7. From germline, CDR1 is SGDLS and CDR2 YYNGEE. The CDR3 protein is CASSVATSGGGADTQYF. CDR3 in DNA: TGTGCCAGCAGCGTAGCTACTAGCGGGGGAGGAGCAGATACGCAGTATTTT.

The chain links TRBV6-6 to TRBJ2-1; tentatively, D is TRBD1 or TRBD2 (5 bases each). Per the germline V gene, CDR1 is MNHNY and CDR2 is SVGAGI (reference sequence). The germline V and J ends were trimmed by 8 bases and 9 bases, with 11 bases remaining between them. This CDR3 contains 11 residues. The CDR3 DNA reads TGTGCCAGCTGCCCGGGACGTGAGCAGTTCTTC. It specifies CASCPGREQFF.

This chain uses TRBV27 with TRBJ1-4; D perhaps matches TRBD1 (5 bases). The ends were cut back, 5 bases at V and 14 bases at J, with 30 bases in the middle. The germline gives CDR1 MNHEY, CDR2 SMNVEV (reference sequence). There are 17 residues in the CDR3. CDR3 in amino acids: CASSQSHSGLSSSRLFF. CDR3 nucleotides: TGTGCCAGCAGTCAGAGCCACTCGGGACTAAGCTCCTCGAGGCTGTTTTTT.

V and J are TRBV4-2 and TRBJ2-6, with D uncertain. CDR1 LGHNA and CDR2 YNFKEQ come from the germline V gene. Trimming cost V 0 bases and J 4 bases, with 13 bases left between them. CDR3 length: 17 residues. CDR3 amino acids: CASSQDRVGSGANVLTF. CDR3 sequence (DNA): TGTGCCAGCAGCCAAGATCGAGTGGGCTCCGGGGCCAACGTCCTGACTTTC.

The chain is built from TRBV5-1 and TRBJ2-5, with D possibly matching TRBD1 (5 bases). The CDR3 length is 14 residues. Trimming took 4 bases from V and 1 from J, leaving 11 bases between them. Germline assignment: CDR1 SGHRS and CDR2 YFSETQ. As DNA, the CDR3 is TGCGCCAGCAGCCTGTTGACAGTCCAAGAGACCCAGTACTTC. Its protein product is CASSLLTVQETQYF. Combining the CDR3 with reference TRBV5-1 and TRBJ2-5 gives the whole variable domain KAGVTQTPRYLIKTRGQQVTLSCSPISGHRSVSWYQQTPGQGLQFLFEYFSETQRNKGNFPGRFSGRQFSNSRSEMNVSTLELGDSALYLCASSLLTVQETQYFGPGTRLLVL.

The chain recombines TRBV6-6 with TRBJ2-1; 7 bases map to TRBD1. The CDR3 runs 15 residues. Unmatched junction bases numbered 7, after V lost 5 bases and J lost 3 bases. Per the germline V gene, CDR1 is MNHNY and CDR2 is SVGAGI (reference sequence). Here the CDR3 DNA reads TGTGCCAGCAGTCCCGGGACAGAGAGCTACAATGAGCAGTTCTTC. This codes for CASSPGTESYNEQFF.

J is TRBJ2-1 and V is TRBV5-4, with 15 bases fitting TRBD2. The ends lost 4 bases at V and 7 bases at J; junction bases unmatched: 3. There are 15 residues in the CDR3. The germline CDR1 and CDR2 sequences are SGHNT and YYREEE (reference sequence). Written as DNA, the CDR3 is TGTGCCAGCAGCCCTGGACTAGCGGGAGGGAATGAGCAGTTCTTC. It translates to CASSPGLAGGNEQFF.

The V call is TRBV27, the J call TRBJ1-1; D is uncertain. There are 13 residues in the CDR3. V lost 4 bases, J lost 5 bases, and 11 bases lay in between. The germline V gene has CDR1 MNHEY and CDR2 SMNVEV (reference sequence). The CDR3 here is CASSSGRGTEAFF. CDR3 DNA sequence: TGTGCCAGCAGTTCCGGCCGGGGTACTGAAGCTTTCTTT.

This chain connects TRBV29-1 to TRBJ1-5; D is possibly TRBD1 (6 bases). In germline, CDR1 is SQVTM, CDR2 ANQGSEA. This CDR3 is built from 15 residues. V was trimmed by 6 bases and J by 0 bases, leaving 15 bases between them. Written as DNA, the CDR3 is TGCAGCGTAGCAACAGGGACAAATAGCAATCAGCCCCAGCATTTT. It is translated as CSVATGTNSNQPQHF.

This chain joins TRBV6-5 and TRBJ1-1; TRBD1 agrees at 7 bases. V was clipped by 5 bases and J by 0 bases; unmatched bases: 6. This CDR3 is 15 amino acids long. Germline assignment: CDR1 MNHEY and CDR2 SVGAGI. The CDR3: CASSTSGGLNTEAFF. The CDR3 bases are TGTGCCAGCAGTACCTCAGGGGGATTGAACACTGAAGCTTTCTTT.

The chain has TRBV6-5 and TRBJ1-1; no clear D gene. The V and J ends lost 8 bases and 4 bases respectively, with 8 bases between them. Germline V lookup: CDR1 MNHEY, CDR2 SVGAGI. The CDR3 totals 11 residues. Here the CDR3 reads CASQAGTEAFF. CDR3 nucleotide sequence: TGTGCCAGCCAAGCCGGCACTGAAGCTTTCTTT.

The V call is TRBV2, the J call TRBJ1-1; D not resolved. The CDR3 has 12 residues. Germline V gene sequence: CDR1 SNHLY, CDR2 FYNNEI. Trimming took off 7 bases at V and 2 bases at J, with 8 bases between the two ends. Here the CDR3 reads CASKGYNTEAFF. As DNA, the CDR3 is TGTGCCAGCAAGGGATACAACACTGAAGCTTTCTTT.

The chain employs TRBV11-2 and TRBJ1-1, with a weak D call TRBD1 (6 bases). V was cut by 1 base and J by 5 bases, with 11 bases left in between. The CDR3 sequence is 14 residues long. Looked up from germline, CDR1 is SGHAT and CDR2 is FQNNGV. The CDR3 region has the DNA TGTGCCAGCAGCTTAGTGGTCAGGGGAACTGAAGCTTTCTTT. Encoded protein: CASSLVVRGTEAFF.

The V gene is TRBV9, the J gene TRBJ1-2; unclear D gene. With 3 bases removed from V and 2 bases from J, the gap between germline ends came to 5 bases. This CDR3 has 12 amino acids. Germline CDR1 reads SGDLS; CDR2 reads YYNGEE. The CDR3: CASSASNYGYTF. For the CDR3, the DNA is TGTGCCAGCAGCGCGTCCAACTATGGCTACACCTTC. Full variable domain (rest looked up from reference TRBV9 and TRBJ1-2): DSGVTQTPKHLITATGQRVTLRCSPRSGDLSVYWYQQSLDQGLQFLIQYYNGEERAKGNILERFSAQQFPDLHSELNLSSLELGDSALYFCASSASNYGYTFGSGTRLTVV.

The rearrangement joins TRBV19 to TRBJ1-2, with a weak D call TRBD1 (5 bases). Trimming took 5 bases from V and 6 from J, leaving 19 bases between them. This CDR3 spans 15 amino acids. CDR1 and CDR2 from the germline V gene are LNHDA and SQIVND (reference sequence). CDR3 DNA: TGTGCCAGTAGTGTTGCCCCGGGACGGCTGAATGGCTACACCTTC. Translating it yields CASSVAPGRLNGYTF.

The chain is built from TRBV30 and TRBJ1-2; D not resolved. Trimming removed 2 bases at V and 6 bases at J, with 19 bases between. The CDR3 contains 15 residues. Germline V gene sequence: CDR1 GTSNPN, CDR2 SVGIG (reference sequence). CDR3 sequence: CAWSQPGRVGNGYTF. CDR3 DNA: TGTGCCTGGAGTCAACCCGGACGGGTGGGGAATGGCTACACCTTC.

The chain is built from TRBV19 and TRBJ1-2, with a possible D match to TRBD1 (6 bases). Trimming took 3 bases from V and 8 from J, leaving 13 bases between them. This CDR3 has 13 amino acids. The germline V gene has CDR1 LNHDA and CDR2 SQIVND (reference sequence). The CDR3 region is CASSMRDIRGYTF. The CDR3 bases are TGTGCCAGTAGTATGAGGGACATCCGCGGCTACACCTTC.

Of note for this clone: One junction end disagrees with the germline gene, perhaps due to a read error. The CDR3: CASSRFMNAEAFF. The CDR3 coding sequence is TGTGCCAGCAGCCGATTTATGAACGCTGAAGCTTTCTTT. J is TRBJ1-1 and V is TRBV3-1 (or the pseudogene TRBV3-2), with D unresolved. The CDR3 covers 13 residues. Per germline, CDR1 LGHDT and CDR2 YNNKEL (reference sequence).